Shown below are 30 T cell receptor beta chains from a single sample sequenced in a study of shared clonotypes between healthy human individuals. The assay was immunoSEQ multiplex PCR, and TCRdb's table has in-frame clones only and misses some. The data contain approximately 1.4 million clones, under 99% of them singletons. Sequencing used naive CD4+ T cells sorted from blood. Subset: CD45RA+ positively selected. The receptor source for this set is a man aged 30 to 45 in good health.

The V call is TRBV5-6, the J call TRBJ2-7; 10 positions match TRBD2. V was clipped by 1 base and J by 3 bases; unmatched bases: 4. This CDR3 is 15 amino acids long. The germline V gene encodes CDR1 SGHDT and CDR2 YYEEEE. CDR3 region: CASSLLLAGSYEQYF. The DNA for the CDR3 is TGTGCCAGCAGCTTGTTACTAGCGGGAAGCTACGAGCAGTACTTC. Filled out from reference TRBV5-6 and TRBJ2-7, the complete variable domain reads DAGVTQSPTHLIKTRGQQVTLRCSPKSGHDTVSWYQQALGQGPQFIFQYYEEEERQRGNFPDRFSGHQFPNYSSELNVNALLLGDSALYLCASSLLLAGSYEQYFGPGTRLTVT.

The chain employs TRBV28 and TRBJ2-7; TRBD1 agrees at 8 bases. Germline trimming cut 4 bases from V and 4 bases from J; bases unmatched to any gene: 9. The germline gives CDR1 MDHEN, CDR2 SYDVKM. CDR3 length equals 15 residues. The CDR3 DNA reads TGTGCCAGCAGTTCAGGGCAGGGGGCTTCGTACGAGCAGTACTTC. Its translation: CASSSGQGASYEQYF.

The chain has TRBV5-1 and TRBJ2-1; D is uncertain. Trimming took off 10 bases at V and 12 bases at J, with 14 bases between the two ends. The CDR3 loop spans 10 amino acids. In germline, CDR1 is SGHRS, CDR2 YFSETQ. This CDR3 reads CARKTSLQFF. DNA of the CDR3: TGCGCCCGCAAAACCTCCCTGCAGTTCTTC. Complete variable domain (other parts from reference TRBV5-1 and TRBJ2-1): KAGVTQTPRYLIKTRGQQVTLSCSPISGHRSVSWYQQTPGQGLQFLFEYFSETQRNKGNFPGRFSGRQFSNSRSEMNVSTLELGDSALYLCARKTSLQFFGPGTRLTVL.

V and J are TRBV5-4 and TRBJ2-7, with unresolved D. There are 16 residues in the CDR3. Trimming stripped 1 base from V and 6 bases from J, with 20 bases between. Germline V gene sequence: CDR1 SGHNT, CDR2 YYREEE (reference sequence). CDR3 sequence reads: CASSLPGPLLSGEQYF. The CDR3 bases are TGTGCCAGCAGCTTGCCAGGACCGCTCCTCTCTGGCGAGCAGTACTTC.

This chain connects TRBV6-6 to TRBJ1-5; a possible D gene is TRBD1 (5 bases). Germline CDR1 is MNHNY and CDR2 is SVGAGI (reference sequence). With 2 bases removed from V and 1 base from J, the gap between germline ends came to 9 bases. The CDR3 contains 15 residues. CDR3 region: CASSYGAGSNQPQHF. The CDR3 nucleotides read TGTGCCAGCAGTTACGGGGCGGGGAGCAATCAGCCCCAGCATTTT.

The V and J genes are TRBV5-4 and TRBJ2-7, with 10 bases fitting TRBD1. Germline assignment: CDR1 SGHNT and CDR2 YYREEE (reference sequence). Trimming took 3 bases from V and 3 from J; bases not matched to a gene: 6. This CDR3 has 15 amino acids. CDR3 protein: CASSSGTGAIYEQYF. The CDR3 DNA is TGTGCCAGCAGCTCTGGGACAGGGGCGATCTACGAGCAGTACTTC.

The chain employs TRBV27 and TRBJ1-5; 8 bases match TRBD1. There are 15 residues in the CDR3. The germline V gene encodes CDR1 MNHEY and CDR2 SMNVEV (reference sequence). The junction had 3 bases not matched to a gene; V was cut back by 2 bases and J by 3 bases. This chain's CDR3 is CASSLGTGLNQPQHF. The CDR3 bases are TGTGCCAGCAGTTTAGGGACAGGCCTCAATCAGCCCCAGCATTTT.

CDR3 residues: CASTPMAGSDIQYF. The CDR3 nucleotides read TGTGCCAGCACCCCCATGGCAGGGAGCGACATTCAGTACTTC. J is TRBJ2-4 and V is TRBV27; D might be TRBD1 or TRBD2, each matching 5 bases. The CDR3 is 14 residues long. Germline values: CDR1 MNHEY, CDR2 SMNVEV (reference sequence). Between the trimmed V and J ends, which lost 7 bases and 8 bases, there was a span of 18 bases.

V usage is TRBV28 and J usage is TRBJ2-5; tentative D call: TRBD1 (6 bases). The CDR3 length is 16 residues. Trimming cost V 5 bases and J 1 base, with 17 bases left between them. Germline-derived CDR1 and CDR2 are MDHEN and SYDVKM. The CDR3 coding sequence is TGTGCCAGCAGTGAGACAGGCCCCGGCACCCAAGAGACCCAGTACTTC. Translating gives CASSETGPGTQETQYF.

On this clone: At the DNA level, this CDR3 is encoded by other sequences in the same sample as well. The chain has TRBV14 and TRBJ2-7; D is uncertain. CDR3 length: 11 amino acids. V gave up 3 bases and J gave up 2 bases, with 2 bases separating them. Per the germline V gene, CDR1 is SGHDN and CDR2 is FVKESK. CDR3 sequence reads: CASSQAYEQYF. The CDR3 region has the DNA TGTGCCAGCAGCCAGGCCTACGAGCAGTACTTC.

The chain employs TRBV7-9 and TRBJ2-2; possibly TRBD2 for D (5 bases). V lost 0 bases and J lost 6, with 11 bases in between. Germline V gene lookup returns CDR1 SEHNR and CDR2 FQNEAQ (reference sequence). The CDR3 covers 15 residues. The CDR3 region is CASSLALAGPGELFF. CDR3 nucleotides: TGTGCCAGCAGCTTAGCGCTTGCGGGCCCCGGGGAGCTGTTTTTT. The full variable domain, completed using reference TRBV7-9 and TRBJ2-2, is DTGVSQNPRHKITKRGQNVTFRCDPISEHNRLYWYRQTLGQGPEFLTYFQNEAQLEKSRLLSDRFSAERPKGSFSTLEIQRTEQGDSAMYLCASSLALAGPGELFFGEGSRLTVL.

The chain carries TRBV6-5 and TRBJ2-2; D ambiguous. This CDR3 region has 14 residues. Germline V gives CDR1 MNHEY, CDR2 SVGAGI. V shed 3 bases and J shed 6 bases, with 11 bases lying between them. In DNA, the CDR3 is TGTGCCAGCAGTTATGGCAAGATCCCCGGGGAGCTGTTTTTT. Its translation is CASSYGKIPGELFF.

V gene TRBV18 combines with J gene TRBJ2-1; TRBD2 agrees at 8 bases. This CDR3 has 16 residues. Germline V gene lookup returns CDR1 KGHSH and CDR2 LQKENI. V lost 5 bases and J lost 2; bases outside the gene matches: 8. The CDR3 is CASSTTSGRAYNEQFF. The CDR3 bases are TGTGCCAGCTCAACAACTAGCGGACGTGCCTACAATGAGCAGTTCTTC.

This clone appeared once. This chain links TRBV25-1 with TRBJ2-3; a weak D match, TRBD2 (7 bases). V was cut by 3 bases and J by 2 bases, with 21 bases left in between. This CDR3 comprises 18 residues. The germline V gene encodes CDR1 MGHDK and CDR2 SYGVNS. In nucleotides, the CDR3 is TGTGCCAGCAGTGACCCCGTCGAGCCGGGGGGCGACACAGATACGCAGTATTTT. Its translation is CASSDPVEPGGDTDTQYF.

V usage is TRBV27 and J usage is TRBJ1-5; 9 nucleotides line up with TRBD1. CDR3 length equals 18 residues. Germline V gene data show CDR1 as MNHEY and CDR2 as SMNVEV (reference sequence). After removal of 5 bases from V and 6 bases from J, the junction contained 17 bases not matched to a gene. The CDR3 DNA is TGTGCCAGCAGTAAGGGGAATGACCGCGGGACAGGGATTCAGCCCCAGCATTTT. This gives the protein CASSKGNDRGTGIQPQHF.

The CDR3 sequence: CASSQDVAGDEKLFF. The CDR3 DNA sequence: TGCGCCAGCAGCCAAGATGTGGCAGGAGACGAAAAACTGTTTTTT. V is TRBV4-3 and J is TRBJ1-4; D is uncertain. The CDR3 runs to 15 residues. V was trimmed by 0 bases and J by 8 bases, leaving 13 bases between them. CDR1 and CDR2 from the germline V gene are LGHNA and YSLEER.

This chain links TRBV2 with TRBJ2-7, with 10 bases matching TRBD2. This CDR3 comprises 15 residues. The V gene's germline CDR1 is SNHLY and CDR2 FYNNEI. V lost 3 bases, J lost 3 bases, and 5 bases stayed unmatched. Here the CDR3 reads CASSEGSGRIYEQYF. The CDR3 DNA follows: TGTGCCAGCAGTGAGGGTAGCGGGAGGATCTACGAGCAGTACTTC.

The chain employs TRBV15 and TRBJ2-5; D possibly corresponds to TRBD1 (5 bases). Trimming removed 0 bases at V and 3 bases at J, with 8 bases between. Germline lookup yields CDR1 LNHNV and CDR2 YYDKDF (reference sequence). The CDR3 length is 14 residues. DNA of the CDR3: TGTGCCACCAGCAGAGAACCCAGGGAAGAGACCCAGTACTTC. Amino acid sequence: CATSREPREETQYF.

V usage is TRBV23-1 and J usage is TRBJ2-5, with 9 nucleotides matching TRBD1. TRBV23-1 is an ORF; its function is uncertain. There are 15 residues in the CDR3. Trimming removed 4 bases from V and 5 bases from J; junction bases left unmatched: 8. This CDR3 is CASSPAGTGCETQYF. The CDR3 nucleotides read TGCGCCAGCAGTCCGGCCGGGACAGGGTGCGAGACCCAGTACTTC.

The sample holds one count of this clone. V and J are TRBV2 and TRBJ2-5, with no clear D. There are 14 residues in the CDR3. From germline, CDR1 is SNHLY and CDR2 FYNNEI. Trimming left V 6 bases short and J 2 bases short, with 13 bases between. The CDR3 bases are TGTGCCAGCAGGTCCGTAAGTCGACAAGAGACCCAGTACTTC. Protein sequence: CASRSVSRQETQYF.

This chain connects TRBV7-2 to TRBJ2-7; D might be TRBD2 (6 bases). Deletions cut 4 bases from V and 0 bases from J, with 13 bases between. Germline V gene data show CDR1 as SGHTA and CDR2 as FQGNSA. The CDR3 consists of 15 residues. The CDR3 loop reads CASSSRGAGSYEQYF. In DNA form, the CDR3 reads TGTGCCAGCAGCTCCCGGGGAGCGGGCTCCTACGAGCAGTACTTC.

A word on this clone: The sample carries other DNA sequences with the same CDR3. The chain employs TRBV18 and TRBJ2-7, with D uncertain. Germline V gene lookup returns CDR1 KGHSH and CDR2 LQKENI. Trimming removed 3 bases from V and 0 bases from J, with 3 bases in between. The CDR3 has 12 residues. The CDR3 loop reads CASSPDSYEQYF. CDR3 DNA: TGTGCCAGCTCACCCGACTCCTACGAGCAGTACTTC. Drawing the rest from reference TRBV18 and TRBJ2-7, the complete variable domain is NAGVMQNPRHLVRRRGQEARLRCSPMKGHSHVYWYRQLPEEGLKFMVYLQKENIIDESGMPKERFSAEFPKEGPSILRIQQVVRGDSAAYFCASSPDSYEQYFGPGTRLTVT.

The CDR3 nucleotides read TGTGCCAGCAGCTTGATTGGGAGGGGCCGTACCTCCTACGAGCAGTACTTC. Translation: CASSLIGRGRTSYEQYF. The rearrangement links TRBV7-9 to TRBJ2-7; 7 bases are a match to TRBD2. Per the germline V gene, CDR1 is SEHNR and CDR2 is FQNEAQ (reference sequence). J gave up 0 bases and V 3 bases, and 11 bases lay outside the gene matches. This CDR3 contains 17 residues.

V gene TRBV5-1 combines with J gene TRBJ2-2; 10 positions agree with TRBD2. The trim removed 1 base at V and 6 bases at J, leaving 6 bases unmatched. CDR1 and CDR2 (germline): SGHRS, YFSETQ. The CDR3 spans 16 residues. CDR3 region: CASSLKAGGPSGELFF. DNA of the CDR3: TGCGCCAGCAGCTTGAAAGCGGGAGGGCCCTCCGGGGAGCTGTTTTTT. Looking up the rest from reference TRBV5-1 and TRBJ2-2 gives the full variable domain: KAGVTQTPRYLIKTRGQQVTLSCSPISGHRSVSWYQQTPGQGLQFLFEYFSETQRNKGNFPGRFSGRQFSNSRSEMNVSTLELGDSALYLCASSLKAGGPSGELFFGEGSRLTVL.

V gene TRBV10-3 combines with J gene TRBJ1-1; D is ambiguous. The CDR3 contains 16 residues. V was pared by 3 bases and J by 1 base, with 15 bases between. The germline CDR1 and CDR2 sequences are ENHRY and SYGVKD. This CDR3 reads CAISDVQAFKNTEAFF. The CDR3 region has the DNA TGTGCCATCAGTGACGTCCAGGCATTTAAGAACACTGAAGCTTTCTTT.

This chain links TRBV2 with TRBJ1-3, with D possibly being TRBD1 (6 bases). The CDR3 contains 13 residues. Germline assignment: CDR1 SNHLY and CDR2 FYNNEI. Trimming shortened V by 4 bases and J by 11 bases, and 15 bases separated the two germline ends. Here the CDR3 reads CASSGYTGPSIYF. The CDR3 nucleotides are TGTGCCAGCAGTGGGTACACAGGGCCCTCCATATATTTT. Full variable domain (outside the CDR3, taken from reference TRBV2 and TRBJ1-3): EPEVTQTPSHQVTQMGQEVILRCVPISNHLYFYWYRQILGQKVEFLVSFYNNEISEKSEIFDDQFSVERPDGSNFTLKIRSTKLEDSAMYFCASSGYTGPSIYFGEGSWLTVV.

The chain carries TRBV19 and TRBJ1-5; the D is unclear. The CDR3 extends over 15 amino acids. Germline V lookup: CDR1 LNHDA, CDR2 SQIVND (reference sequence). V dropped 1 base and J dropped 1 base, with 8 bases sitting between them. The CDR3 spells CASSIGIGSNQPQHF. Written as DNA, the CDR3 is TGTGCCAGTAGTATAGGAATAGGAAGCAATCAGCCCCAGCATTTT.

J is TRBJ1-4 and V is TRBV28; D might be TRBD1 (6 bases). V was pared by 3 bases and J by 7 bases, with 12 bases between. The CDR3 has 14 residues. CDR1 and CDR2 from the germline V gene are MDHEN and SYDVKM. CDR3 DNA sequence: TGTGCCAGCAGTTTTGGGGGCGTGGGTGAAAAACTGTTTTTT. This codes for CASSFGGVGEKLFF.

This chain uses TRBV30 with TRBJ2-3; 13 bases match TRBD2. Germline CDR1 is GTSNPN and CDR2 is SVGIG (reference sequence). The trim removed 7 bases at V and 3 bases at J, leaving 4 bases unmatched. The CDR3 spans 14 residues. The CDR3 coding sequence is TGTGCCTCTGAGGGACTAGCGGGGACAGATACGCAGTATTTT. It encodes CASEGLAGTDTQYF. The variable domain in full, with the rest retrieved from reference TRBV30 and TRBJ2-3, is SQTIHQWPATLVQPVGSPLSLECTVEGTSNPNLYWYRQAAGRGLQLLFYSVGIGQISSEVPQNLSASRPQDRQFILSSKKLLLSDSGFYLCASEGLAGTDTQYFGPGTRLTVL.

The genes are TRBV7-3 and TRBJ2-1, with 7 nucleotides matching TRBD2. The germline CDR1 and CDR2 sequences are SGHTA and FQGTGA. Trimming removed 2 bases from V and 1 base from J; junction bases left unmatched: 8. CDR3 size: 17 residues. The CDR3 loop is CASSLAGGSNSYNEQFF. CDR3 DNA: TGTGCCAGCAGCTTAGCTGGCGGGAGTAATTCCTACAATGAGCAGTTCTTC. Combining the CDR3 with reference TRBV7-3 and TRBJ2-1 gives the whole variable domain GAGVSQTPSNKVTEKGKYVELRCDPISGHTALYWYRQSLGQGPEFLIYFQGTGAADDSGLPNDRFFAVRPEGSVSTLKIQRTERGDSAVYLCASSLAGGSNSYNEQFFGPGTRLTVL.